The 13 T cell receptor beta chains listed next were all sequenced from one sample in a study of blood T cell repertoires in COVID-19. Sequencing was performed with immunoSEQ multiplex PCR; in TCRdb, only in-frame clones are kept and a portion is missing. The sample carries around 300,000 clones, about nine tenths recorded once. The sample consisted of peripheral blood. These receptors were taken from a man between 18 and 29 years old with active or convalescent COVID-19.

The rearrangement uses TRBV27 and TRBJ2-7, with D hard to call. This CDR3 contains 15 residues. V lost 3 bases to trimming and J lost 2 bases, with 14 bases between them. Germline-derived CDR1 and CDR2 are MNHEY and SMNVEV (reference sequence). The CDR3 protein is CASSLGVAPTYEQYF. The CDR3 nucleotides are TGTGCCAGCAGTTTGGGCGTCGCACCTACCTACGAGCAGTACTTC.

The J gene is TRBJ2-7, the V gene TRBV28; 7 bases fit TRBD1. Germline CDR1 MDHEN, CDR2 SYDVKM. The J segment lost 2 bases and the V segment lost 3 bases, leaving 1 base of the junction unmatched. This CDR3 comprises 13 residues. CDR3 sequence: CASSFGTAYEQYF. DNA for the CDR3: TGTGCCAGCAGTTTCGGGACAGCCTACGAGCAGTACTTC.

This clone was recorded once. This chain connects TRBV6-2 or TRBV6-3 to TRBJ1-1, with D perhaps matching TRBD1 (6 bases). The CDR3 loop spans 16 amino acids. Per germline, CDR1 MNHEY and CDR2 SVGEGT. V dropped 2 bases and J dropped 5 bases, with 18 bases sitting between them. The CDR3 nucleotides are TGTGCCAGCAGTTACGGGGGGGCAGGGAGAGGGACTGAAGCTTTCTTT. Residues: CASSYGGAGRGTEAFF.

In its sample, this clone was seen once. The V and J genes are TRBV5-4 and TRBJ1-5; no clear D. From germline, CDR1 is SGHNT and CDR2 YYREEE (reference sequence). Trimming pared 0 bases from V and 0 bases from J, leaving 10 bases between. This CDR3 has 16 residues. The CDR3 sequence is CASSLGGGNSNQPQHF. The CDR3 DNA sequence: TGTGCCAGCAGCTTGGGAGGCGGGAATAGCAATCAGCCCCAGCATTTT.

This chain uses TRBV6-5 with TRBJ2-7; 8 bases fit TRBD2. The germline V gene has CDR1 MNHEY and CDR2 SVGAGI. With 6 bases clipped from V and 2 bases from J, the junction kept 9 bases outside the gene matches. The CDR3 loop spans 15 amino acids. The CDR3 protein is CASRSGRGEAYEQYF. The DNA for the CDR3 is TGTGCCAGCAGGTCGGGGCGGGGGGAAGCCTACGAGCAGTACTTC.

This clone has only one observation. The chain links TRBV18 to TRBJ1-1; D is possibly TRBD1 (5 bases). Trimming took off 2 bases at V and 1 base at J, with 11 bases between the two ends. CDR3 size: 15 residues. Per the germline V gene, CDR1 is KGHSH and CDR2 is LQKENI. DNA for the CDR3: TGTGCCAGCTCACCAAATTCAGGGTCGAACACTGAAGCTTTCTTT. Its translation is CASSPNSGSNTEAFF.

J is TRBJ1-6 and V is TRBV7-9; a possible D gene is TRBD1 (5 bases). V shed 5 bases and J shed 6 bases, with 17 bases lying between them. The CDR3 length is 16 residues. Germline V gives CDR1 SEHNR, CDR2 FQNEAQ (reference sequence). CDR3 DNA: TGTGCCAGCAGCACCGCGGACAAGAAAACTAATTCACCCCTCCACTTT. Amino acids: CASSTADKKTNSPLHF. Complete variable domain (other parts from reference TRBV7-9 and TRBJ1-6): DTGVSQNPRHKITKRGQNVTFRCDPISEHNRLYWYRQTLGQGPEFLTYFQNEAQLEKSRLLSDRFSAERPKGSFSTLEIQRTEQGDSAMYLCASSTADKKTNSPLHFGNGTRLTVT.

V is TRBV6-5 and J is TRBJ2-7; 7 bases line up with TRBD1. From germline, CDR1 is MNHEY and CDR2 SVGAGI. This CDR3 spans 13 amino acids. V shed 5 bases and J 5 bases; nucleotides not matched to a gene: 6. The DNA for the CDR3 is TGTGCCAGCAGTCTTCTTGGACAGGACGAGCAGTACTTC. It is translated as CASSLLGQDEQYF.

As DNA, the CDR3 is TGCGCCAGCAGCCAAGCCGGACTAGCGGGGCTAACTAGCACAGATACGCAGTATTTT. Translation gives CASSQAGLAGLTSTDTQYF. The gene calls are TRBV4-1 and TRBJ2-3; 12 bases match TRBD2. This CDR3 has 19 residues. The germline V gene encodes CDR1 MGHRA and CDR2 YSYEKL. V trimming: 1 base; J trimming: 0 bases; junction bases outside the gene matches: 8.

The rearrangement joins TRBV5-4 to TRBJ2-1, with D uncertain. CDR3 size: 17 residues. Germline V gives CDR1 SGHNT, CDR2 YYREEE (reference sequence). V was clipped by 1 base and J by 0 bases, with 14 bases between them. The CDR3 reads CASSLLPNGGSYNEQFF. In nucleotides, the CDR3 is TGTGCCAGCAGCTTGTTGCCGAATGGCGGCTCCTACAATGAGCAGTTCTTC.

This clone was seen only once. As DNA, the CDR3 is TGTGCCAGTAGTCCACCGGGACTAGCGGGAGGAGAGACCCAGTACTTC. This gives the protein CASSPPGLAGGETQYF. This chain links TRBV19 with TRBJ2-5; 15 bases are a match to TRBD2. CDR1 is LNHDA and CDR2 is SQIVND in the germline V gene (reference sequence). The CDR3 runs 16 residues. The trim removed 5 bases at V and 4 bases at J, leaving 5 bases unmatched. Combining the CDR3 with reference TRBV19 and TRBJ2-5 gives the whole variable domain DGGITQSPKYLFRKEGQNVTLSCEQNLNHDAMYWYRQDPGQGLRLIYYSQIVNDFQKGDIAEGYSVSREKKESFPLTVTSAQKNPTAFYLCASSPPGLAGGETQYFGPGTRLLVL.

The rearrangement links TRBV5-1 to TRBJ2-2, with TRBD2 as a possible D gene (5 bases). The V and J ends lost 5 bases and 4 bases respectively, with 9 bases between them. The CDR3 sequence is 13 residues long. Germline lookup yields CDR1 SGHRS and CDR2 YFSETQ. The CDR3 reads CASRVRGTGELFF. Here the CDR3 DNA reads TGCGCCAGCAGAGTCCGGGGCACCGGGGAGCTGTTTTTT. The full variable domain, completed using reference TRBV5-1 and TRBJ2-2, is KAGVTQTPRYLIKTRGQQVTLSCSPISGHRSVSWYQQTPGQGLQFLFEYFSETQRNKGNFPGRFSGRQFSNSRSEMNVSTLELGDSALYLCASRVRGTGELFFGEGSRLTVL.

V usage is TRBV6-1 and J usage is TRBJ1-1, with 7 bases that match TRBD1. V dropped 2 bases and J dropped 1; count of bases not matched to a gene: 7. The CDR3 loop spans 16 amino acids. The germline V gene has CDR1 MNHNS and CDR2 SASEGT. CDR3 residues: CASSEWTGTGNTEAFF. In DNA, the CDR3 is TGTGCCAGCAGTGAATGGACAGGAACTGGGAACACTGAAGCTTTCTTT.